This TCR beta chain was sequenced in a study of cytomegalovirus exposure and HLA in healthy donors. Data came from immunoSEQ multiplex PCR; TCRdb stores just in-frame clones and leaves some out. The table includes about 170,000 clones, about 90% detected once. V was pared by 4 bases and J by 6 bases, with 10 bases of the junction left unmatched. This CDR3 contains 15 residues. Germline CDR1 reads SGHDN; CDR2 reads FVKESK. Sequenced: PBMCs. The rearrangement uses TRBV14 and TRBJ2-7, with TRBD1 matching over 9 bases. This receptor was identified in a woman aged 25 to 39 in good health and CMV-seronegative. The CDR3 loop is CASSRGGQGLFEQYF. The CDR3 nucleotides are TGTGCCAGCAGCCGAGGGGGACAGGGTCTCTTCGAGCAGTACTTC.